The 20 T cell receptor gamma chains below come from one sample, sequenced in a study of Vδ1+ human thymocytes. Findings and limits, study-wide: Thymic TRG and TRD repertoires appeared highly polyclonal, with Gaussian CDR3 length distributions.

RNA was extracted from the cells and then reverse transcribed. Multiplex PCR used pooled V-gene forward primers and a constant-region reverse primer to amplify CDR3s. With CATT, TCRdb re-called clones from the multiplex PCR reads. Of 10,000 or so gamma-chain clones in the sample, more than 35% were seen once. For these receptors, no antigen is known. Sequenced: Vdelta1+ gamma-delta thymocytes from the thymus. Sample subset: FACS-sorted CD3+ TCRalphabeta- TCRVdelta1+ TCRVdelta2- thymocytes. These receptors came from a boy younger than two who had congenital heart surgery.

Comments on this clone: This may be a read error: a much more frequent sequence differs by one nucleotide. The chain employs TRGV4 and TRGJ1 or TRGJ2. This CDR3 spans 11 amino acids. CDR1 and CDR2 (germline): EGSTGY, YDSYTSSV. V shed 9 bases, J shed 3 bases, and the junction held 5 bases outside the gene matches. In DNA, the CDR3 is TGTGCCACCCGGGCTTATTATAAGAAACTCTTT. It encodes CATRAYYKKLF.

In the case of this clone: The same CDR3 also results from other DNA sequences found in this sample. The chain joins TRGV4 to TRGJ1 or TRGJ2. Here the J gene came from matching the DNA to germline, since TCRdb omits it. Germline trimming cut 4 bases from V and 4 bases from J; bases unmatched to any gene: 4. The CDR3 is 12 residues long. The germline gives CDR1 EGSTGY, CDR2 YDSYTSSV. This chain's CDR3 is CATWEGYYKKLF. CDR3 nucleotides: TGTGCCACCTGGGAGGGATATTATAAGAAACTCTTT.

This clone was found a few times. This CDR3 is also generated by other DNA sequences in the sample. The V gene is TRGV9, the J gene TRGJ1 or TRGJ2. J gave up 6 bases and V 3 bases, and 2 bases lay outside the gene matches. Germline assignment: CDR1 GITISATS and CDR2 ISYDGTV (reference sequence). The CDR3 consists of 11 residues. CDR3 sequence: CALWEPYKKLF. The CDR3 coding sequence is TGTGCCTTGTGGGAGCCTTATAAGAAACTCTTT.

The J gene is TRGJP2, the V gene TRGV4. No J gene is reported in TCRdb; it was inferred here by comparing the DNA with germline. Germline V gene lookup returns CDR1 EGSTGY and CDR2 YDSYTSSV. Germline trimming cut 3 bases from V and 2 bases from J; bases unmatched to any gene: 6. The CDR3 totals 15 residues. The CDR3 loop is CATWDLGSSDWIKTF. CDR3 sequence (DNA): TGTGCCACCTGGGATTTGGGCAGTAGTGATTGGATCAAGACGTTT.

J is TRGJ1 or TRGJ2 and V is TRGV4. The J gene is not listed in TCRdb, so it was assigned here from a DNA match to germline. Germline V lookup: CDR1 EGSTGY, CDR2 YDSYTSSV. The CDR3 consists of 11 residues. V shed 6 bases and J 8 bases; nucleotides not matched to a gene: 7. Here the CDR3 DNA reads TGTGCCACCTGGTGTCGTGATAAGAAACTCTTT. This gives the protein CATWCRDKKLF.

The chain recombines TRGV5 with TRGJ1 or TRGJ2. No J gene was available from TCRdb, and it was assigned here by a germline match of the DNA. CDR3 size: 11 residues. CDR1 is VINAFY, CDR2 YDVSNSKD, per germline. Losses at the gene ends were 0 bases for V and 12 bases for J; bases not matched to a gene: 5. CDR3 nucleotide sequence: TGTGCCACCTGGGACAGGCCCGCGAAACTCTTT. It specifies CATWDRPAKLF.

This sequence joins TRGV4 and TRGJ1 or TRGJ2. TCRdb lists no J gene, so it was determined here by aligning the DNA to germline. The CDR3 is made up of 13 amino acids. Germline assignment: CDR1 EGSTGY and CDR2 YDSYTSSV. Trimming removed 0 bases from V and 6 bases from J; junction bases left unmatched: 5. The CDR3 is CATWDGKSYKKLF. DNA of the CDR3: TGTGCCACCTGGGATGGGAAGAGTTATAAGAAACTCTTT.

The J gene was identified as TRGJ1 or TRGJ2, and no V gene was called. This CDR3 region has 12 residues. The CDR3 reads CATFGAYYKKLF. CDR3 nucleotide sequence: TGTGCCACCTTTGGGGCTTATTATAAGAAACTCTTT.

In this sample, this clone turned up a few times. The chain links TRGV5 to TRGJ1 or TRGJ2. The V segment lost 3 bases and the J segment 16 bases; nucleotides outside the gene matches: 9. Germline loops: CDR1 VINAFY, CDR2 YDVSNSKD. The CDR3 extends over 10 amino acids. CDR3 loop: CATWDFNSLF. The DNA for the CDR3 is TGTGCCACCTGGGACTTTAACAGTCTCTTT.

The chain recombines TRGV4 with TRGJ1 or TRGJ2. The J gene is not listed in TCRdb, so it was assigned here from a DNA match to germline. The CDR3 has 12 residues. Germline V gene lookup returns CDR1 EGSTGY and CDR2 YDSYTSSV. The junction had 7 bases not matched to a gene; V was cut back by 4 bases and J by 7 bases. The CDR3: CATWEQKYKKLF. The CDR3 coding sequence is TGTGCCACCTGGGAGCAGAAATATAAGAAACTCTTT.

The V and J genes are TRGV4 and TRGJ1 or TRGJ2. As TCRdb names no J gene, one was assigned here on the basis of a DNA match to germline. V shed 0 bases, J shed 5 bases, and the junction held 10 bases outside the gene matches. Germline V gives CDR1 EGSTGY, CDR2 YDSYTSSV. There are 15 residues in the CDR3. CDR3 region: CATWDGLGRDYKKLF. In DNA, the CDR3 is TGTGCCACCTGGGATGGGCTAGGAAGGGATTATAAGAAACTCTTT.

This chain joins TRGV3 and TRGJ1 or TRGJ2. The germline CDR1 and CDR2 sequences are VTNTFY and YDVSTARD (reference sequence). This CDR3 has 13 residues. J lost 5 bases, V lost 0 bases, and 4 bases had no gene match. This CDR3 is CATWDRPHYKKLF. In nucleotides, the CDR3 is TGTGCCACCTGGGACAGGCCTCATTATAAGAAACTCTTT.

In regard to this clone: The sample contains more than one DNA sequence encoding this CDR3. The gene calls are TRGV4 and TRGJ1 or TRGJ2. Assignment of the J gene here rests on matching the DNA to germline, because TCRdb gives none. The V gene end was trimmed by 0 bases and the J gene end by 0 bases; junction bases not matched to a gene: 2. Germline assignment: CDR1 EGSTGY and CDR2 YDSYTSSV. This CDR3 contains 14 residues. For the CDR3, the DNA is TGTGCCACCTGGGATGGGTCGAATTATTATAAGAAACTCTTT. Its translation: CATWDGSNYYKKLF.

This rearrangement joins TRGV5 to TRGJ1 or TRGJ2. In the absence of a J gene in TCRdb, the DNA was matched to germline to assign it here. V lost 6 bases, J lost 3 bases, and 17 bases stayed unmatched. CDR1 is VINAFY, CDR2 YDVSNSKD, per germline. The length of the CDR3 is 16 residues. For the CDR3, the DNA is TGTGCCACCTGGCACGGAAGTTCCAGAGGTTATTATAAGAAACTCTTT. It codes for CATWHGSSRGYYKKLF.

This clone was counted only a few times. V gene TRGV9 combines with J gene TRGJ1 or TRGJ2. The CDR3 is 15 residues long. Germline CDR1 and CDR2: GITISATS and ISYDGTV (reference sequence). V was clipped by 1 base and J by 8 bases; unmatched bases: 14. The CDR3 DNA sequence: TGTGCCTTGTGGGAGGTACGCCTGGCCCCAAATAAGAAACTCTTT. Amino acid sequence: CALWEVRLAPNKKLF.

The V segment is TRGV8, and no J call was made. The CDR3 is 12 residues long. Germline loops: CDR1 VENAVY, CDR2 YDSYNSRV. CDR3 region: CATWDTPPPKLF. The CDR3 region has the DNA TGTGCCACCTGGGATACCCCGCCCCCCAAACTCTTT.

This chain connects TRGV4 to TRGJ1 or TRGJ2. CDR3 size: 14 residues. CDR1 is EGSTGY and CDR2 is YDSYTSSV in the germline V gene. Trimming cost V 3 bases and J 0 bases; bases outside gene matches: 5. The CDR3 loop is CATWDQTNYYKKLF. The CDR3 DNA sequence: TGTGCCACCTGGGATCAAACGAATTATTATAAGAAACTCTTT.

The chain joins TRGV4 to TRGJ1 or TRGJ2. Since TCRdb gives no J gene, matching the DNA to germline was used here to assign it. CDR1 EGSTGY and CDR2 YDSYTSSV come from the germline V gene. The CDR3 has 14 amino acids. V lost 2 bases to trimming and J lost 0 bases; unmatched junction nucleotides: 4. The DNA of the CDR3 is TGTGCCACCTGGGATGCTCAGAATTATTATAAGAAACTCTTT. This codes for CATWDAQNYYKKLF.

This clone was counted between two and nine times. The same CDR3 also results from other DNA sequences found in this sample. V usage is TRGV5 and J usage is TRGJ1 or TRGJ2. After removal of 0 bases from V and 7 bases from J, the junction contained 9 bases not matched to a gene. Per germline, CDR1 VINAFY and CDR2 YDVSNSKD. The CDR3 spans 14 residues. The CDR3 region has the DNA TGTGCCACCTGGGACAGGCGCCGGAGATATAAGAAACTCTTT. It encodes CATWDRRRRYKKLF.

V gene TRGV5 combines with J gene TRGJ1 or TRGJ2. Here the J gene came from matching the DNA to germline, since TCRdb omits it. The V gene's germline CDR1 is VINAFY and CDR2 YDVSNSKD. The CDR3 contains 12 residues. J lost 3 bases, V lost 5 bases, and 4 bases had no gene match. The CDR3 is CATWGPYYKKLF. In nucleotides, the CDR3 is TGTGCCACCTGGGGACCTTATTATAAGAAACTCTTT.